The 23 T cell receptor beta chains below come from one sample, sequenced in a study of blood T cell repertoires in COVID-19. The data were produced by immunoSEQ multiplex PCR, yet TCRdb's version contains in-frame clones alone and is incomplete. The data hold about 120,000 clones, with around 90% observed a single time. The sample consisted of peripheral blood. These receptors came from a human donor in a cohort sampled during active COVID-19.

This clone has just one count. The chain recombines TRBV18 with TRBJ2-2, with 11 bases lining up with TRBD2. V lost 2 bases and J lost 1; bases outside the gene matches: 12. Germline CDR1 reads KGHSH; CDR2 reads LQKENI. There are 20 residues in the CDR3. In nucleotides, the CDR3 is TGTGCCAGCTCACCAAGGGAAACCGGGACTAGCGGTTTGAACACCGGGGAGCTGTTTTTT. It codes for CASSPRETGTSGLNTGELFF.

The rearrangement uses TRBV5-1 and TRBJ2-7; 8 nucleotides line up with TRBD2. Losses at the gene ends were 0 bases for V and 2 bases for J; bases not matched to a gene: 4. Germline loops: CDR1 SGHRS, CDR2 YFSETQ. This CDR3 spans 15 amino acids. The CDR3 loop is CASSLALTSAYEQYF. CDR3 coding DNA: TGCGCCAGCAGCTTGGCCCTGACTAGCGCCTACGAGCAGTACTTC.

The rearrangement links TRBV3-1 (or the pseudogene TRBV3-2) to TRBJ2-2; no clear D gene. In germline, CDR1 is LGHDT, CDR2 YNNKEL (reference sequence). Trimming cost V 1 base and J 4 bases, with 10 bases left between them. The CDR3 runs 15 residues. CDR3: CASSQGLAPTGELFF. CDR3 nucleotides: TGTGCCAGCAGCCAAGGGCTGGCCCCCACCGGGGAGCTGTTTTTT.

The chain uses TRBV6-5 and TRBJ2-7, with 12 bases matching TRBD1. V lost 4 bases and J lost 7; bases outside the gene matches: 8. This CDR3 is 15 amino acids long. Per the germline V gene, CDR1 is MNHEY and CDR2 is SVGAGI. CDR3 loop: CASSSPGQGAWEQYF. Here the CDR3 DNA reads TGTGCCAGCAGTTCCCCGGGACAGGGGGCTTGGGAGCAGTACTTC.

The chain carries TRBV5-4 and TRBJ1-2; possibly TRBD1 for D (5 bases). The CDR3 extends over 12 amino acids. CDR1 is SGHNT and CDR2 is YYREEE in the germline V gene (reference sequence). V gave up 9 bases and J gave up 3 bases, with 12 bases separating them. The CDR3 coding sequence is TGTGCCACCCGAGACAGATACTATGGCTACACCTTC. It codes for CATRDRYYGYTF. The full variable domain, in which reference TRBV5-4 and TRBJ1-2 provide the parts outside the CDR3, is ETGVTQSPTHLIKTRGQQVTLRCSSQSGHNTVSWYQQALGQGPQFIFQYYREEENGRGNFPPRFSGLQFPNYSSELNVNALELDDSALYLCATRDRYYGYTFGSGTRLTVV.

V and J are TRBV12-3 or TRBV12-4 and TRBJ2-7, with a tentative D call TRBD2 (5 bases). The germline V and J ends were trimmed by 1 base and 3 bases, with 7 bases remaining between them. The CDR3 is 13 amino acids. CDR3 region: CASSLVGSYEQYF. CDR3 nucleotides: TGTGCCAGCAGTTTAGTAGGGAGCTACGAGCAGTACTTC.

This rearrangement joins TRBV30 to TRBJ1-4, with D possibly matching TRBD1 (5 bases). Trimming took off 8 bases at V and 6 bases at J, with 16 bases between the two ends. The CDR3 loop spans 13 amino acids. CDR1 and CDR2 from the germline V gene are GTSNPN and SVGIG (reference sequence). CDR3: CAQKGHADEKLFF. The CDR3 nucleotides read TGTGCCCAGAAGGGGCATGCCGATGAAAAACTGTTTTTT.

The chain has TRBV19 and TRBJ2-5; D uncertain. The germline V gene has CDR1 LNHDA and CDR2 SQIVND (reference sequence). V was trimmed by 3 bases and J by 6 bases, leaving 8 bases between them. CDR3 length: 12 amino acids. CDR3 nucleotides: TGTGCCAGTAGTATGGCGGCACAGACCCAGTACTTC. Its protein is CASSMAAQTQYF.

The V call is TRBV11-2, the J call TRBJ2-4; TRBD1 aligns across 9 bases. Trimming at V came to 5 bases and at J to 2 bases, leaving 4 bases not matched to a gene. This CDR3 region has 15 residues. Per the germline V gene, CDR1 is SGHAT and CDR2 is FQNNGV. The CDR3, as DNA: TGTGCCAGCAGCCGGACAGGGGATCCCAAAAACATTCAGTACTTC. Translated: CASSRTGDPKNIQYF.

The CDR3 sequence is CASTGDRAETQYF. DNA for the CDR3: TGTGCCAGTACGGGGGACAGGGCGGAGACCCAGTACTTC. V is TRBV19 and J is TRBJ2-5, with 9 bases matching TRBD1. Losses at the gene ends were 7 bases for V and 5 bases for J; bases not matched to a gene: 5. The CDR3 consists of 13 residues. The V gene's germline CDR1 is LNHDA and CDR2 SQIVND (reference sequence). The complete variable domain, with remaining parts taken from reference TRBV19 and TRBJ2-5, reads DGGITQSPKYLFRKEGQNVTLSCEQNLNHDAMYWYRQDPGQGLRLIYYSQIVNDFQKGDIAEGYSVSREKKESFPLTVTSAQKNPTAFYLCASTGDRAETQYFGPGTRLLVL.

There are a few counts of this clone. CDR3 region: CASSRTGALYNEQFF. CDR3 sequence (DNA): TGTGCCAGTAGTAGGACAGGGGCCCTCTACAATGAGCAGTTCTTC. The genes are TRBV19 and TRBJ2-1; 9 bases map to TRBD1. The V and J ends lost 4 bases and 3 bases, in that order; junction bases with no gene match: 4. Per the germline V gene, CDR1 is LNHDA and CDR2 is SQIVND (reference sequence). There are 15 residues in the CDR3.

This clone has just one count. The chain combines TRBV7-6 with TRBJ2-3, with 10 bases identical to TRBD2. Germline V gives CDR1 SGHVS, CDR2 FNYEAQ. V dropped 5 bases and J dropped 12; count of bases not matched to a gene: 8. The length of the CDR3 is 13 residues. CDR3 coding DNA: TGTGCCAGCAGCCAACCAACTAGCGGGGATCAGTATTTT. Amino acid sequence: CASSQPTSGDQYF.

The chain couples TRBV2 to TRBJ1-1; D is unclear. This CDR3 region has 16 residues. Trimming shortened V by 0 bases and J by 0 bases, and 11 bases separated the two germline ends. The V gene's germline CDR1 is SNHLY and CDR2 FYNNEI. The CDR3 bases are TGTGCCAGCAGTGAAGCGCTTCAGTTTGTGAACACTGAAGCTTTCTTT. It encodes CASSEALQFVNTEAFF.

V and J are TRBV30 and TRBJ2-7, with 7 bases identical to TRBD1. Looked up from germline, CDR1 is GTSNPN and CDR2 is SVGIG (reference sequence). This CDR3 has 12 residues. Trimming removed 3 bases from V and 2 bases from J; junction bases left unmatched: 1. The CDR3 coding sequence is TGTGCCTGGAGAGGACAGGCCTACGAGCAGTACTTC. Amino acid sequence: CAWRGQAYEQYF.

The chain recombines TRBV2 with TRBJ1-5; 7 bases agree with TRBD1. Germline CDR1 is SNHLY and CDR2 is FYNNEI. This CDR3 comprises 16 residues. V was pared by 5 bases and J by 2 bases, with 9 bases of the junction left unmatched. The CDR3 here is CASSSTSGQGNQPQHF. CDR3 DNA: TGTGCCAGCAGTTCGACCTCTGGACAGGGCAATCAGCCCCAGCATTTT.

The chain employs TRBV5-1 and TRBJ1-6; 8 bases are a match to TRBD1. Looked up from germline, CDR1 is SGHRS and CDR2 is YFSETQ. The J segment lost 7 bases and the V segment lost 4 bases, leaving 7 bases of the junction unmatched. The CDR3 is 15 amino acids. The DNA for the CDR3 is TGCGCCAGCAGCATAGACAGGGGAGACAATTCACCCCTCCACTTT. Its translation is CASSIDRGDNSPLHF.

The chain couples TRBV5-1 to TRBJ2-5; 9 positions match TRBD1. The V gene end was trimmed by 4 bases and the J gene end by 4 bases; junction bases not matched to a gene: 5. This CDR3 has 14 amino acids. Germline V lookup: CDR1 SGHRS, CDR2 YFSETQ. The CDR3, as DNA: TGCGCCAGCAGCACGCCGACAGGGGGAGAGACCCAGTACTTC. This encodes CASSTPTGGETQYF.

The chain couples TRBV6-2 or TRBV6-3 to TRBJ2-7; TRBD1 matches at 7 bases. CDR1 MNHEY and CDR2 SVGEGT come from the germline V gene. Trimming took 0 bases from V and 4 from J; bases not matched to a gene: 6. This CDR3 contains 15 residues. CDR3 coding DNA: TGTGCCAGCAGTTACTCGAGGGGACAGCGATACGAGCAGTACTTC. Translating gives CASSYSRGQRYEQYF.

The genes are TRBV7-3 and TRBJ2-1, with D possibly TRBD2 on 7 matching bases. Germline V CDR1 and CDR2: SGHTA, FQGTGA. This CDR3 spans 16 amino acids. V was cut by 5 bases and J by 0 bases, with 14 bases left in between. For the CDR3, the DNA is TGTGCCAGCAGCGGCGGGGGCGGAAGCTCCTACAATGAGCAGTTCTTC. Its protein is CASSGGGGSSYNEQFF.

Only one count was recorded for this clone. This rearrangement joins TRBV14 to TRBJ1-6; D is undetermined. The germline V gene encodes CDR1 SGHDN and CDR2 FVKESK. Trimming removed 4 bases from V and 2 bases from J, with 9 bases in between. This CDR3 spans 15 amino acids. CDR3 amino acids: CASSPDTAYNSPLHF. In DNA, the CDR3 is TGTGCCAGCAGCCCCGACACGGCCTATAATTCACCCCTCCACTTT.

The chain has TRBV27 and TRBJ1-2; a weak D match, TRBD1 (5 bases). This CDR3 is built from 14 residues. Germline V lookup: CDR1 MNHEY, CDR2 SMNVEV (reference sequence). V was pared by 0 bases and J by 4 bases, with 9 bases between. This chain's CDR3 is CASSLSGRIYGYTF. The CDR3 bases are TGTGCCAGCAGTTTATCGGGGCGAATCTATGGCTACACCTTC.

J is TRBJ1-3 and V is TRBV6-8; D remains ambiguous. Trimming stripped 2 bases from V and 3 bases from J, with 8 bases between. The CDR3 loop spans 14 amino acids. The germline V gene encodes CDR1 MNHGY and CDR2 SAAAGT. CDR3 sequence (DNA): TGTGCCAGCAGTTACCCCAAGCTTGGAAACACCATATATTTT. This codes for CASSYPKLGNTIYF.

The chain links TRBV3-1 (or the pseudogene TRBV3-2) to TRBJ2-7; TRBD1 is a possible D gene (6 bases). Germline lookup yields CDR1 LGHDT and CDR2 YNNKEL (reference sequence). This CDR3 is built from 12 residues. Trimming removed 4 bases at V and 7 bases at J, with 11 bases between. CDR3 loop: CASSRRTDEQYF. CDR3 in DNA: TGTGCCAGCAGCCGTCGGACAGATGAGCAGTACTTC.